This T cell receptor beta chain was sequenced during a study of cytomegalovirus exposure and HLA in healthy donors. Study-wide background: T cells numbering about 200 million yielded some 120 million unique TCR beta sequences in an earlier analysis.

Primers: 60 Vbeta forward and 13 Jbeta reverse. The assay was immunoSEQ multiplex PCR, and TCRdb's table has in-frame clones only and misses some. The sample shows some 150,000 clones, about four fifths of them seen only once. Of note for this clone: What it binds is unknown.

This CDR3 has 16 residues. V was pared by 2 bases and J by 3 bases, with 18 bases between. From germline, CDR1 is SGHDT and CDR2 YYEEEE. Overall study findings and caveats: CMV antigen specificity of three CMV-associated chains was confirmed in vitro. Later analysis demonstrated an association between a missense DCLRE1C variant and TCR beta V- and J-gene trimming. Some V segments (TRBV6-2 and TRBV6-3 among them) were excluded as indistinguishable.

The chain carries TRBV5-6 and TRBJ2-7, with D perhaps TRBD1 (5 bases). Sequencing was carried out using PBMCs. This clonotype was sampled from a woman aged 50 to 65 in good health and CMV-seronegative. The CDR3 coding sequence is TGTGCCAGCAGCTTTCCCCTTATACAGGAACTCTACGAGCAGTACTTC. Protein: CASSFPLIQELYEQYF.